Listed below are T cell receptor beta chains from one sample, sequenced in a study of T cell responses to AZD1222 COVID-19 vaccine. Method: immunoSEQ multiplex PCR; TCRdb's copy keeps in-frame clones and lacks some. The sample comprises fewer than 150,000 clones, around 90% of which are singletons, and roughly 4% rests with the top ten. The starting material was peripheral blood, obtained 28 days after the second AZD1222 dose. These receptors were obtained from an adult who received the AZD1222 COVID-19 vaccine. The CDR3 runs from the conserved cysteine through the conserved F or W. The D gene is left open where the match is weak. Expanded clones get a size class; other rows say once, few or many, or leave the size out.

J gene: TRBJ2-1
D gene: TRBD2
clone size: -
V gene: TRBV7-3
CDR3 DNA: TGTGCCAGCAGCTCCGGACTAGCCGATGAGCAGTTCTTC
CDR3 protein: CASSSGLADEQFF

J gene: TRBJ1-1
D gene: -
clone size: once
V gene: TRBV27
CDR3 DNA: TGTGCCAGCAGTTTGCGACCCCCAACCGGACGGGACACTGAAGCTTTCTTT
CDR3 protein: CASSLRPPTGRDTEAFF

J gene: TRBJ2-1
D gene: TRBD2
clone size: -
V gene: TRBV6-2/TRBV6-3
CDR3 DNA: TGTGCCAGCAGTTACGACTTGGGGGGACTAGCGGGAGCTGGAGAGCAGTTCTTC
CDR3 protein: CASSYDLGGLAGAGEQFF

J gene: TRBJ1-3
D gene: -
clone size: -
V gene: TRBV28
CDR3 DNA: TGTGCCAGCGGTGATAGTGGGAGAAACACCATATATTTT
CDR3 protein: CASGDSGRNTIYF

J gene: TRBJ1-1
D gene: -
clone size: -
V gene: TRBV5-4
CDR3 DNA: TGTGCCAGCAGCGAATCGACAAGAAACACTGAAGCTTTCTTT
CDR3 protein: CASSESTRNTEAFF

J gene: TRBJ2-1
D gene: -
clone size: -
V gene: TRBV6-4
CDR3 DNA: TGTGCCAGCAGTCCCCAAGGGGGGAACTACAATGAGCAGTTCTTC
CDR3 protein: CASSPQGGNYNEQFF

J gene: TRBJ1-4
D gene: -
clone size: few
V gene: TRBV30
CDR3 DNA: TGTGCCTGGAGTGTACCAGGGCACAATGAAAAACTGTTTTTT
CDR3 protein: CAWSVPGHNEKLFF

J gene: TRBJ1-2
D gene: -
clone size: -
V gene: TRBV5-8
CDR3 DNA: TGTGCCAGCAGCTTGGATGCAGAAACTTCAGGCTACACCTTC
CDR3 protein: CASSLDAETSGYTF

J gene: TRBJ1-5
D gene: -
clone size: -
V gene: TRBV28
CDR3 DNA: TGTGCCAGCAGTTTATTGGGTCTCTCAGGGGCCCAGCATTTT
CDR3 protein: CASSLLGLSGAQHF

J gene: TRBJ1-2
D gene: -
clone size: -
V gene: TRBV11-2
CDR3 DNA: TGTGCCAGCAGCTTAGGGTCGTCTCACTATGGCTACACCTTC
CDR3 protein: CASSLGSSHYGYTF

J gene: TRBJ2-5
D gene: -
clone size: -
V gene: TRBV5-5
CDR3 DNA: TGTGCCAGCAGCGAAGGAGTGGAGACCCAGTACTTC
CDR3 protein: CASSEGVETQYF

J gene: TRBJ2-3
D gene: TRBD2
clone size: -
V gene: TRBV24-1
CDR3 DNA: TGTGCCACCAGTGATGGGGGAGGGTATACGCAGTATTTT
CDR3 protein: CATSDGGGYTQYF

J gene: TRBJ1-5
D gene: -
clone size: once
V gene: TRBV7-6
CDR3 DNA: TGTGCCAGCAGCTTACTTCAAGGGTCCTATAGCAATCAGCCCCAGCATTTT
CDR3 protein: CASSLLQGSYSNQPQHF

J gene: TRBJ1-2
D gene: -
clone size: once
V gene: TRBV18
CDR3 DNA: TGTGCCAGCTCAACTTTAAGGACCGTATATGGCTACACCTTC
CDR3 protein: CASSTLRTVYGYTF

J gene: TRBJ1-2
D gene: TRBD1
clone size: -
V gene: TRBV9
CDR3 DNA: TGTGCCAGCAGCGTAGCCCACGGACAGGGAGGGAATTATGGCTACACCTTC
CDR3 protein: CASSVAHGQGGNYGYTF

J gene: TRBJ1-4
D gene: -
clone size: -
V gene: TRBV6-5
CDR3 DNA: TGTGCCAGCAGTCCGCTCCGCATGGACGGTGAAAAACTGTTTTTT
CDR3 protein: CASSPLRMDGEKLFF

J gene: TRBJ1-6
D gene: -
clone size: -
V gene: TRBV14
CDR3 DNA: TGTGCCAGCAGCCAAGATCTGAGTGGGAGACCACCTTATAATTCACCCCTCCACTTT
CDR3 protein: CASSQDLSGRPPYNSPLHF

J gene: TRBJ1-4
D gene: -
clone size: -
V gene: TRBV28
CDR3 DNA: TGTGCCAGCGGGCTAACTAATGAAAAACTGTTTTTT
CDR3 protein: CASGLTNEKLFF

J gene: TRBJ2-5
D gene: -
clone size: few
V gene: TRBV25-1
CDR3 DNA: TGTGCCAGCAGTGAATACACGATAGGATCGGAGACCCAGTACTTC
CDR3 protein: CASSEYTIGSETQYF

J gene: TRBJ2-7
D gene: -
clone size: -
V gene: TRBV5-4
CDR3 DNA: TGTGCCAGCAGCTTGGGAGGGGCGGAAGCCCACGAGCAGTACTTC
CDR3 protein: CASSLGGAEAHEQYF

J gene: TRBJ1-5
D gene: -
clone size: -
V gene: TRBV1
CDR3 DNA: TGCACCAGATTAGGACAGGGATATTATAGCAATCAGCCCCAGCATTTT
CDR3 protein: CTRLGQGYYSNQPQHF

J gene: TRBJ2-5
D gene: -
clone size: once
V gene: TRBV5-1
CDR3 DNA: TGCGCCAGCAGCCCAAACGGGGCCCCTCAAGAGACCCAGTACTTC
CDR3 protein: CASSPNGAPQETQYF

J gene: TRBJ2-5
D gene: TRBD1
clone size: -
V gene: TRBV28
CDR3 DNA: TGTGCCAGCAGTTTGCCCGGGACAGGCCAAGAGACCCAGTACTTC
CDR3 protein: CASSLPGTGQETQYF

J gene: TRBJ1-6
D gene: -
clone size: -
V gene: TRBV13
CDR3 DNA: TGTGCCAGCAGCTTAGGCCTTGGGCAGAATAATTCACCCCTCCACTTT
CDR3 protein: CASSLGLGQNNSPLHF

J gene: TRBJ1-5
D gene: -
clone size: -
V gene: TRBV27
CDR3 DNA: TGTGCCAGCAGTTTCCGGTCGGGGTCGGTGGGCAATCAGCCCCAGCATTTT
CDR3 protein: CASSFRSGSVGNQPQHF

J gene: TRBJ1-4
D gene: -
clone size: once
V gene: TRBV19
CDR3 DNA: TGTGCCAGTAGTACCACAGGACCCCCTCTCTCTAATGAAAAACTGTTTTTT
CDR3 protein: CASSTTGPPLSNEKLFF

J gene: TRBJ1-1
D gene: -
clone size: once
V gene: TRBV10-3
CDR3 DNA: TGTGCCATCAGTGCAGTGTTGTCAGGGGACACTGAAGCTTTCTTT
CDR3 protein: CAISAVLSGDTEAFF

J gene: TRBJ1-2
D gene: -
clone size: -
V gene: TRBV6-5
CDR3 DNA: TGTGCCAGCAGAGCAGGGACGTCCGGAAACTATGGCTACACCTTC
CDR3 protein: CASRAGTSGNYGYTF

J gene: TRBJ1-4
D gene: -
clone size: -
V gene: TRBV18
CDR3 DNA: TGTGCCAGCTCACATAAGACAGGAGGCGTAGAAAAACTGTTTTTT
CDR3 protein: CASSHKTGGVEKLFF

J gene: TRBJ2-3
D gene: TRBD1
clone size: -
V gene: TRBV9
CDR3 DNA: TGTGCCAGCAGCGTAGCTACAGGGGAGCTGAGGATTGCAGATACGCAGTATTTT
CDR3 protein: CASSVATGELRIADTQYF

J gene: TRBJ2-2
D gene: TRBD2
clone size: once
V gene: TRBV11-3
CDR3 DNA: TGTGCCAGCAGCCCAGGGCGACTAGCGGAAACCGGGGAGCTGTTTTTT
CDR3 protein: CASSPGRLAETGELFF

J gene: TRBJ1-2
D gene: TRBD1
clone size: -
V gene: TRBV25-1
CDR3 DNA: TGTGCCAGCAGTGAGAACCACAGGGGATCGGATGGCTACACCTTC
CDR3 protein: CASSENHRGSDGYTF

J gene: TRBJ1-4
D gene: -
clone size: -
V gene: TRBV5-8
CDR3 DNA: TGTGCCAGCAGCACAGGCTTAGTCAGTGAAAAACTGTTTTTT
CDR3 protein: CASSTGLVSEKLFF

J gene: TRBJ2-5
D gene: TRBD2
clone size: -
V gene: TRBV5-1
CDR3 DNA: TGCGCCAGCAGCTTGGCATCTAGCGGGGGGCCGCCTGTGACCCAGTACTTC
CDR3 protein: CASSLASSGGPPVTQYF

J gene: TRBJ2-7
D gene: TRBD2
clone size: -
V gene: TRBV6-5
CDR3 DNA: TGTGCCAGCAGCCGCCTAGCGGGGGGGGTCTACGAGCAGTACTTC
CDR3 protein: CASSRLAGGVYEQYF

J gene: TRBJ2-1
D gene: TRBD2
clone size: -
V gene: TRBV7-2
CDR3 DNA: TGTGCCAGCAGCCTGGGACTAGCCCGGGGGTACAATGAGCAGTTCTTC
CDR3 protein: CASSLGLARGYNEQFF

J gene: TRBJ1-1
D gene: TRBD1
clone size: -
V gene: TRBV3-1/TRBV3-2
CDR3 DNA: TGTGCCAGCGGGGGACAGGGGGCGCGGACTGAAGCTTTCTTT
CDR3 protein: CASGGQGARTEAFF

J gene: TRBJ2-4
D gene: -
clone size: once
V gene: TRBV7-2
CDR3 DNA: TGTGCCAGCAGCTTCAAAGGCAGCATTCAGTACTTC
CDR3 protein: CASSFKGSIQYF

J gene: TRBJ2-3
D gene: -
clone size: once
V gene: TRBV28
CDR3 DNA: TGTGCCAGCAGTACGCAGGGGAAGGGTACAGATACGCAGTATTTT
CDR3 protein: CASSTQGKGTDTQYF

J gene: TRBJ2-7
D gene: TRBD1
clone size: once
V gene: TRBV29-1
CDR3 DNA: TGCAGCGCACAGTCTCCCGGGACAGGGAACTCCTACGAGCAGTACTTC
CDR3 protein: CSAQSPGTGNSYEQYF

J gene: TRBJ2-7
D gene: -
clone size: once
V gene: TRBV9
CDR3 DNA: TGTGCCAGCAGCGTAGGACAGTCCTACGAGCAGTACTTC
CDR3 protein: CASSVGQSYEQYF

J gene: TRBJ1-1
D gene: TRBD1
clone size: -
V gene: TRBV5-6
CDR3 DNA: TGTGCCAGCAGCACGGGACAGGGGTCGGGTTTCTTT
CDR3 protein: CASSTGQGSGFF

J gene: TRBJ2-5
D gene: -
clone size: -
V gene: TRBV5-1
CDR3 DNA: TGCGCCAGCAGCTTGTTCGGACAAGAGACCCAGTACTTC
CDR3 protein: CASSLFGQETQYF

J gene: TRBJ1-3
D gene: -
clone size: -
V gene: TRBV5-6
CDR3 DNA: TGTGCCAGCAGCTTGGGGCCAGCCTACTCTGGAAACACCATATATTTT
CDR3 protein: CASSLGPAYSGNTIYF

J gene: TRBJ1-2
D gene: -
clone size: few
V gene: TRBV7-2
CDR3 DNA: TGTGCCAGCAGCTTAAGGGGCGAACACTATGGCTACACCTTC
CDR3 protein: CASSLRGEHYGYTF

J gene: TRBJ1-1
D gene: -
clone size: few
V gene: TRBV5-1
CDR3 DNA: TGCGCCAGCAGTAGCGGGGCCCTATTGAACACTGAAGCTTTCTTT
CDR3 protein: CASSSGALLNTEAFF

J gene: TRBJ1-4
D gene: TRBD1
clone size: -
V gene: TRBV5-6
CDR3 DNA: TGTGCCAGCAGCTTGGGGACAGGGGGCCCTGAAAAACTGTTTTTT
CDR3 protein: CASSLGTGGPEKLFF

J gene: TRBJ2-3
D gene: TRBD2
clone size: -
V gene: TRBV7-9
CDR3 DNA: TGTGCCAGCAGCTCAACTAGCGGGGGACGGGATACGCAGTATTTT
CDR3 protein: CASSSTSGGRDTQYF

J gene: TRBJ2-7
D gene: TRBD2
clone size: -
V gene: TRBV4-3
CDR3 DNA: TGCGCCAGCAGCCAATCTAGACTAGCAGGGTACAAGTGGCAGTACTTC
CDR3 protein: CASSQSRLAGYKWQYF

J gene: TRBJ1-2
D gene: TRBD1
clone size: -
V gene: TRBV5-4
CDR3 DNA: TGTGCCAGCACCCCGGGATACGGGACAGGGGGTGACTATGGCTACACCTTC
CDR3 protein: CASTPGYGTGGDYGYTF

J gene: TRBJ2-1
D gene: -
clone size: once
V gene: TRBV7-3
CDR3 DNA: TGTGCCAGCAGCCCAATCCTCAGGGGATCCTACAATGAGCAGTTCTTC
CDR3 protein: CASSPILRGSYNEQFF

J gene: TRBJ2-3
D gene: -
clone size: -
V gene: TRBV7-2
CDR3 DNA: TGTGCCAGCAGTCGGGCTTTCACAGATACGCAGTATTTT
CDR3 protein: CASSRAFTDTQYF

J gene: TRBJ1-4
D gene: TRBD1
clone size: -
V gene: TRBV6-5
CDR3 DNA: TGTGCCAGCAGTTACTCGGGACAGGGTAATGAAAAACTGTTTTTT
CDR3 protein: CASSYSGQGNEKLFF

J gene: TRBJ2-1
D gene: TRBD1
clone size: once
V gene: TRBV3-1/TRBV3-2
CDR3 DNA: TGTGCCAGCAGTCTAGACAGGGTCACCTACAATGAGCAGTTCTTC
CDR3 protein: CASSLDRVTYNEQFF

J gene: TRBJ1-5
D gene: -
clone size: -
V gene: TRBV12-3/TRBV12-4
CDR3 DNA: TGTGCCAGCAGTTTTTCCCTTCAGCCCCAGCATTTT
CDR3 protein: CASSFSLQPQHF